This paragraph covers one T cell receptor (beta chain) sequence. No antigen is known for it. The sample originates from a study of T cells in localized non-small cell lung cancer. The CDR3 loop spans 14 amino acids. Deletions cut 1 base from V and 5 bases from J, with 10 bases between. The germline CDR1 and CDR2 sequences are SEHNR and FQNEAQ (reference sequence). The repertoire was sequenced with immunoSEQ multiplex PCR; TCRdb's copy has only in-frame clones and lacks some. The sample holds 10,000 to 13,000 clones; over 70% are singletons and the top ten take roughly a third. Broader study findings: Of the tissues analyzed, uninvolved adjacent lung showed maximal T cell clonality, greater than tumor.

This material consisted of peripheral blood, taken before any cancer treatment. The TCR sequence derives from a male donor aged 60 or over with stage I lung adenocarcinoma. V usage is TRBV7-9 and J usage is TRBJ2-3, with a possible D match to TRBD2 (5 bases). CDR3 in DNA: TGTGCCAGCAGCTTAGGAATCGAGGGAGATACGCAGTATTTT. It encodes CASSLGIEGDTQYF.